This TCR beta chain comes out of a study of blood T cell repertoires in COVID-19. Study-level background: Both acute and convalescent COVID-19 samples were obtained from the United States, Italy and Spain.

The CDR3 covers 11 residues. Germline CDR1 reads LNHDA; CDR2 reads SQIVND (reference sequence). Deletions cut 7 bases from V and 4 bases from J, with 7 bases between. TCRdb keeps only in-frame clones here, not all; method: immunoSEQ multiplex PCR. The sample holds a few hundred thousand clones; about 91% are singletons and the top ten take 8.9%. The receptor was isolated from a woman in her late teens or twenties who had recovered from COVID-19. The genes are TRBV19 and TRBJ1-2; D is uncertain. The sequenced sample consisted of PBMCs or T cells enriched from blood (not recorded which). The CDR3, as DNA: TGTGCCAGTACCAGTTTCTATGGCTACACCTTC. It specifies CASTSFYGYTF.